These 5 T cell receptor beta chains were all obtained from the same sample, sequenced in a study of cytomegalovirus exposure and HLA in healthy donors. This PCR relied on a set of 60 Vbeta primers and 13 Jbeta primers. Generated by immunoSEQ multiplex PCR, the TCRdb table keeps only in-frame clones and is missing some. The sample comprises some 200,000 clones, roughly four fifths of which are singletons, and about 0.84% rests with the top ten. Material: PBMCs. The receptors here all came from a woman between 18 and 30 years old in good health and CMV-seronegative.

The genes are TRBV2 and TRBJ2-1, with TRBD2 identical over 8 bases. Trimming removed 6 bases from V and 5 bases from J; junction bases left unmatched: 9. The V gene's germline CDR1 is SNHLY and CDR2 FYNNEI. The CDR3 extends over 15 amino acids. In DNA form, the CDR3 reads TGTGCCAGCAGAGATTTCGGGGGGGCCAACAATGAGCAGTTCTTC. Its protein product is CASRDFGGANNEQFF.

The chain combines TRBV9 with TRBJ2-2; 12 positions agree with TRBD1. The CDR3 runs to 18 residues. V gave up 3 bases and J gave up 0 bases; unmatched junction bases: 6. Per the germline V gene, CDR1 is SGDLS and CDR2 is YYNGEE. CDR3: CASSEPGQGAANTGELFF. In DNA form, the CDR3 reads TGTGCCAGCAGCGAACCGGGACAGGGGGCCGCGAACACCGGGGAGCTGTTTTTT.

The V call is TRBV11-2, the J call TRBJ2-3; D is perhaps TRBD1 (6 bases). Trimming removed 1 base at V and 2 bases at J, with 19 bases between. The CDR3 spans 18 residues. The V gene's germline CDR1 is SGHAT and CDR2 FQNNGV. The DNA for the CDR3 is TGTGCCAGCAGCTTAGCCCTTCGAGGACAGACGAACACAGATACGCAGTATTTT. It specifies CASSLALRGQTNTDTQYF.

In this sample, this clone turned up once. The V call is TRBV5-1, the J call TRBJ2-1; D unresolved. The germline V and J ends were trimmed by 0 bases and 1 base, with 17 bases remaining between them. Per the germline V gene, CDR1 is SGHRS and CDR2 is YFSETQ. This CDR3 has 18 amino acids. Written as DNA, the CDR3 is TGCGCCAGCAGCTTGGAACCCCCCTCTATGGTGTCCTACAATGAGCAGTTCTTC. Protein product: CASSLEPPSMVSYNEQFF.

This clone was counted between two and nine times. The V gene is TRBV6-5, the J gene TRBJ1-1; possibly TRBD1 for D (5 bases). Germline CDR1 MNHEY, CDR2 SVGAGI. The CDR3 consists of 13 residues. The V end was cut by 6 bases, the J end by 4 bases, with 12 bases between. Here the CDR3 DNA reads TGTGCCAGCAGCCGACAGTCATTCACTGAAGCTTTCTTT. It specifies CASSRQSFTEAFF.